This TCR beta chain originates from a study of shared clonotypes between healthy human individuals. Sequenced by immunoSEQ multiplex PCR; TCRdb stores in-frame clones only, minus some. Of some 630,000 clones in the sample, 95% to 97% were seen once. CD45RO-negative, CCR7-selected cells formed the naive CD8 fraction, which excluded terminally differentiated effector memory CD45RA+ cells. Germline-derived CDR1 and CDR2 are WNHNN and SYGVQD (reference sequence). Losses at the gene ends were 3 bases for V and 2 bases for J; bases not matched to a gene: 7. The CDR3 is 15 amino acids. Sequenced: naive CD8+ T cells sorted from blood. V and J are TRBV10-1 and TRBJ2-7; 7 nucleotides match TRBD1. The receptor comes from a woman aged 30 to 39 in good health. The CDR3 is CASSDGQDNTYEQYF. The DNA of the CDR3 is TGCGCCAGCAGTGATGGACAGGACAATACCTACGAGCAGTACTTC.